This T cell receptor (beta chain) was obtained from a study of T cells after yellow fever vaccination. The CDR3 consists of 13 residues. The V and J ends lost 2 bases and 0 bases respectively, with 5 bases between them. Germline CDR1 is SQVTM and CDR2 is ANQGSEA. One entry per CDR3 protein, called by TCRdb with MiXCR from the 5' RACE reads. Of about 210,000 distinct CDR3 sequences in the sample, 3% to 4% were seen once. The sample holds a few counts of this clonotype. The receptor was isolated from a man between 18 and 35 years old who received the YFV17D yellow fever vaccine. The starting material was CD4+ T cells sorted from PBMCs, obtained 10 days after the yellow fever booster vaccination. This sequence joins TRBV29-1 and TRBJ1-5; D unresolved. The CDR3 bases are TGCAGCGTTGAAACGGCTAGCAATCAGCCCCAGCATTTT. Translating gives CSVETASNQPQHF.